The rows below give T cell receptor beta chains drawn from one sample of a study of cytomegalovirus exposure and HLA in healthy donors. Assay: immunoSEQ multiplex PCR; the TCRdb copy retains only in-frame clones and omits some. The sample has approximately 190,000 clones; 85% to 90% are singletons. Sample: PBMCs. Receptors were obtained from a man younger than 45 in good health and CMV-seronegative. The CDR3 runs from the conserved cysteine through the conserved F or W. D genes are given only for firm matches.

CDR3 DNA: TGCGCCAGCAGCTTGGAGGGGGGGCTCTGGCAGTACTTC; CDR3 protein: CASSLEGGLWQYF; J gene: TRBJ2-7; V gene: TRBV5-1; D gene: NA
CDR3 DNA: TGTGCCAGCAGTTACAGGGCGTACAATGAGCAGTTCTTC; CDR3 protein: CASSYRAYNEQFF; J gene: TRBJ2-1; V gene: TRBV27; D gene: NA
CDR3 DNA: TGCGCCAGCAGCTTCGGCCAGGTCAACACCGGGGAGCTGTTTTTT; CDR3 protein: CASSFGQVNTGELFF; J gene: TRBJ2-2; V gene: TRBV5-1; D gene: NA
CDR3 DNA: TGTGCCAGCAGCCGAGATAACTCTGGGGCCAACGTCCTGACTTTC; CDR3 protein: CASSRDNSGANVLTF; J gene: TRBJ2-6; V gene: TRBV7-2; D gene: NA
CDR3 DNA: TGCGCCAGCAGCTCCCGGGACGGGAGAGCTAACTATGGCTACACCTTC; CDR3 protein: CASSSRDGRANYGYTF; J gene: TRBJ1-2; V gene: TRBV5-1; D gene: NA
CDR3 DNA: TGTGCCAGCAGCGTAGGGGCGGGGACAGCGGCCGGTGGCTACACCTTC; CDR3 protein: CASSVGAGTAAGGYTF; J gene: TRBJ1-2; V gene: TRBV9; D gene: TRBD1
CDR3 DNA: TGTGCCAGCAGTCTAGGAAACGGATATCCTAGCACAGATACGCAGTATTTT; CDR3 protein: CASSLGNGYPSTDTQYF; J gene: TRBJ2-3; V gene: TRBV7-2; D gene: NA
CDR3 DNA: TGTGCCAGCAGTTTCAGTGGGGAGGGCTATGGCTACACCTTC; CDR3 protein: CASSFSGEGYGYTF; J gene: TRBJ1-2; V gene: TRBV6-5; D gene: NA
CDR3 DNA: TGTGCCAGCTCCCGCTCAGGGGAGACCCAGTACTTC; CDR3 protein: CASSRSGETQYF; J gene: TRBJ2-5; V gene: TRBV18; D gene: NA
CDR3 DNA: TGTGCCAGTAGTGGGCCGGGACAGGGGACCCACGAGCAGTACTTC; CDR3 protein: CASSGPGQGTHEQYF; J gene: TRBJ2-7; V gene: TRBV19; D gene: TRBD1
CDR3 DNA: TGTGCCAGCAGCTTAAGTTGGGGGGACAGGATCTACGAGCAGTACTTC; CDR3 protein: CASSLSWGDRIYEQYF; J gene: TRBJ2-7; V gene: TRBV7-9; D gene: TRBD1
CDR3 DNA: TGTGCCAGTAGAGACAGGGGAGGACAAGGGGCGGCCCAGTACTTC; CDR3 protein: CASRDRGGQGAAQYF; J gene: TRBJ2-5; V gene: TRBV19; D gene: TRBD1
CDR3 DNA: TGTGCCAGCAGCTCCAGGAATGAGCAGTTCTTC; CDR3 protein: CASSSRNEQFF; J gene: TRBJ2-1; V gene: TRBV7-2; D gene: NA
CDR3 DNA: TGTGCCAGCAGCCTCCAGGGGGCGCACAATGAGCAGTTCTTC; CDR3 protein: CASSLQGAHNEQFF; J gene: TRBJ2-1; V gene: TRBV27; D gene: TRBD1
CDR3 DNA: TGTGCCAGCAGCGAGATAGGAGGGAACCAGTACTTC; CDR3 protein: CASSEIGGNQYF; J gene: TRBJ2-5; V gene: TRBV7-2; D gene: NA